Sequencing of this T cell receptor beta chain was carried out in a study of cytomegalovirus exposure and HLA in healthy donors. About the study: According to later analysis, the same platform produced the 130 or so validation and about 700 first-cohort repertoires.

This CDR3 has 12 amino acids. V was clipped by 4 bases and J by 3 bases; unmatched bases: 1. In germline, CDR1 is GTSNPN, CDR2 SVGIG (reference sequence). Here immunoSEQ multiplex PCR was the method, and the copy in TCRdb shows in-frame clones only, minus some. The data contain around 160,000 clones, about 89% of them singletons. Donors were drawn from the approximately 120-subject validation cohort, separate from the approximately 680-subject first cohort. Material for sequencing was PBMCs. J is TRBJ2-7 and V is TRBV30; 9 bases are shared with TRBD2. This clonotype was sampled from a woman between 18 and 29 years old in good health and CMV-seropositive. CDR3 amino acids: CAWTAGGYEQYF. CDR3 DNA sequence: TGTGCCTGGACAGCGGGGGGCTACGAGCAGTACTTC.